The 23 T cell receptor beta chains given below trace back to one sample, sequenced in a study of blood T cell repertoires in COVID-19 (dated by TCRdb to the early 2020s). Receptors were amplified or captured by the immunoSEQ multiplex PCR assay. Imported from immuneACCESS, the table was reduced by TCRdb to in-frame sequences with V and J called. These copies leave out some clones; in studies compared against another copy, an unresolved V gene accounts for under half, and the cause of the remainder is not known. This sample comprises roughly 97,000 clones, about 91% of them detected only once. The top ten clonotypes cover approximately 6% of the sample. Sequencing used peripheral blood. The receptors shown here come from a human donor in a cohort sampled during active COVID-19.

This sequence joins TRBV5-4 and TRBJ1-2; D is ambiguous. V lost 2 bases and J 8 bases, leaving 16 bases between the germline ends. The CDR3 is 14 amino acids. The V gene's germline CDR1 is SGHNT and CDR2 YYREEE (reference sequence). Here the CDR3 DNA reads TGTGCCAGCAGCTTAGAGGGTACGAGGAGAGGCTACACCTTC. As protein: CASSLEGTRRGYTF.

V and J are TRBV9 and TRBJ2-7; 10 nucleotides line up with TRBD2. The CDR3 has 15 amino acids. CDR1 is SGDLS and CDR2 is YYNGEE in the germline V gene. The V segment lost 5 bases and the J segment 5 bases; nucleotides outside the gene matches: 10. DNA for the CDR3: TGTGCCAGCAGTCTGGCTAGCGGGAGTACCGACGAGCAGTACTTC. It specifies CASSLASGSTDEQYF.

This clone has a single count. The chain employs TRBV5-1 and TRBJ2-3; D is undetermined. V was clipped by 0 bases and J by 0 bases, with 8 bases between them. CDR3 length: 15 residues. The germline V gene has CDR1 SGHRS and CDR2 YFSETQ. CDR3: CASSLVEISTDTQYF. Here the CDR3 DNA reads TGCGCCAGCAGCTTGGTAGAAATAAGCACAGATACGCAGTATTTT.

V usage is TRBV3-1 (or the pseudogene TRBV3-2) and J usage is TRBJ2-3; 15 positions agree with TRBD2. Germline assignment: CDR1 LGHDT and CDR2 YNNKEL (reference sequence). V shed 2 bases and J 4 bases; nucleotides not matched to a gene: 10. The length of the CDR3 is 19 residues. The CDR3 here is CASSQPGLAGGQGADTQYF. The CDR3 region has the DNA TGTGCCAGCAGCCAACCCGGACTAGCGGGGGGGCAGGGTGCAGATACGCAGTATTTT.

The CDR3 is CASSAQGRSYEQYF. The CDR3 DNA follows: TGTGCCAGCAGTGCGCAGGGTAGGTCCTACGAGCAGTACTTC. J is TRBJ2-7 and V is TRBV2; possible D gene TRBD1, 5 bases. The CDR3 extends over 14 amino acids. The germline CDR1 and CDR2 sequences are SNHLY and FYNNEI. Trimming pared 4 bases from V and 1 base from J, leaving 11 bases between.

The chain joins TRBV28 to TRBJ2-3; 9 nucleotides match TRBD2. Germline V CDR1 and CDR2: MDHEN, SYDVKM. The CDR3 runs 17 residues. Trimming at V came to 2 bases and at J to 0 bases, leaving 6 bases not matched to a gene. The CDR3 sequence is CASSLEGLADSTDTQYF. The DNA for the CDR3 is TGTGCCAGCAGTTTAGAGGGACTAGCAGACAGCACAGATACGCAGTATTTT.

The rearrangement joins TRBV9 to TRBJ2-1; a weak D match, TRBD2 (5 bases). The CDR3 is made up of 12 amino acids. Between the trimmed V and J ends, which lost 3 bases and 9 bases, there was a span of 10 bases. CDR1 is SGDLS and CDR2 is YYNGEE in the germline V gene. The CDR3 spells CASSAPRGEQFF. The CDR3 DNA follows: TGTGCCAGCAGCGCCCCTCGGGGTGAGCAGTTCTTC.

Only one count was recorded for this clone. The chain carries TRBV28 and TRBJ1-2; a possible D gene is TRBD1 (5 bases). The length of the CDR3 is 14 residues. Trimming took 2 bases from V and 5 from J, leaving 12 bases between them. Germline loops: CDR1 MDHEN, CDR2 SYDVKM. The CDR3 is CASSLRGGAYGYTF. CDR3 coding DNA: TGTGCCAGCAGTTTAAGGGGAGGGGCATATGGCTACACCTTC.

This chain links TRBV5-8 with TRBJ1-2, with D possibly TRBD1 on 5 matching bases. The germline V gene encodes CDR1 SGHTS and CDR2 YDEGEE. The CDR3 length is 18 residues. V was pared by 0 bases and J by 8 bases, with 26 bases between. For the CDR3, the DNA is TGTGCCAGCAGCTTGGACGTACGCGACAGCCGATGGATTGGGGGCTACACCTTC. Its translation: CASSLDVRDSRWIGGYTF.

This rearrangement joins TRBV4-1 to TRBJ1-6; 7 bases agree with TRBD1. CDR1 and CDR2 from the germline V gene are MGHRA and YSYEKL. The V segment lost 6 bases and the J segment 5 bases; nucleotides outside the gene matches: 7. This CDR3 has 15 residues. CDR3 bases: TGCGCCAGCAGTCCGCGCGGGACAGATAATTCACCCCTCCACTTT. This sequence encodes CASSPRGTDNSPLHF.

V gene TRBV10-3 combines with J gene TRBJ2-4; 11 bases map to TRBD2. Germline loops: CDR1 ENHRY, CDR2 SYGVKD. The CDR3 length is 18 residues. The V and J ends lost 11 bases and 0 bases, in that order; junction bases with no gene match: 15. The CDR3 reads CASSGTSGLGLAKNIQYF. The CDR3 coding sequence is TGTGCCTCATCCGGGACTAGCGGATTGGGACTAGCCAAAAACATTCAGTACTTC.

In DNA, the CDR3 is TGTGCCAGCAGCAAAATACAGAACTATAATTCACCCCTCCACTTT. Amino acids: CASSKIQNYNSPLHF. V usage is TRBV21-1 and J usage is TRBJ1-6; no DNA check was done on the table's D call, TRBD1. TRBV21-1 is reported as a pseudogene. CDR3 length: 15 amino acids.

CDR3 bases: TGTGCCAGCAGCTTAGGGACTATCAGCTACAATGAGCAGTTCTTC. This gives the protein CASSLGTISYNEQFF. The chain recombines TRBV7-9 with TRBJ2-1; tentatively, D is TRBD2 (6 bases). Trimming pared 1 base from V and 3 bases from J, leaving 10 bases between. Germline CDR1 is SEHNR and CDR2 is FQNEAQ (reference sequence). CDR3 size: 15 residues.

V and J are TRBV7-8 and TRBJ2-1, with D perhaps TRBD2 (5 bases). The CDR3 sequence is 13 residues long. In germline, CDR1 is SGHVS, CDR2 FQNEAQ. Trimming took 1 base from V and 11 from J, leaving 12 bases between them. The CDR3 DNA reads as TGTGCCAGCAGCTTAGTGGAGGATAGCAAGCAGTTCTTC. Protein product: CASSLVEDSKQFF.

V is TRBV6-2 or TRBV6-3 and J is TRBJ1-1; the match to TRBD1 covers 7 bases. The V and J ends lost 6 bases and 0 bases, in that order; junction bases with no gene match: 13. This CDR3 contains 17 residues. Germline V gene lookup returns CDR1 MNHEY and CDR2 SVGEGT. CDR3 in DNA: TGTGCCAGCAGCCTCGACAGGGCCTCATCCATGAACACTGAAGCTTTCTTT. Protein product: CASSLDRASSMNTEAFF.

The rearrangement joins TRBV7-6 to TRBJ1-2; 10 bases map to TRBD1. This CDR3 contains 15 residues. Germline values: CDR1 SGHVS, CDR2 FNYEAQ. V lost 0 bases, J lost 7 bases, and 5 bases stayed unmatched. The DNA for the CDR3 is TGTGCCAGCAGCTTAGCACGACAGGGGGCCCTTGGCTACACCTTC. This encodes CASSLARQGALGYTF.

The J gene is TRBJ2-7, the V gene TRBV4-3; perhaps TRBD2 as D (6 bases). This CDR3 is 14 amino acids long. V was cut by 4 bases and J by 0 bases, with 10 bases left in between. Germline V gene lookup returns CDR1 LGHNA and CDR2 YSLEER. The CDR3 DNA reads TGCGCCAGCAGCCTGCGGGACGGCTCCTACGAGCAGTACTTC. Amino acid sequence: CASSLRDGSYEQYF.

The CDR3 is CASSNTGTGANVLTF. The CDR3 coding sequence is TGTGCCAGCAGTAATACAGGAACTGGGGCCAACGTCCTGACTTTC. This rearrangement joins TRBV6-5 to TRBJ2-6; perhaps TRBD1 as D (5 bases). The CDR3 length is 15 residues. Germline V CDR1 and CDR2: MNHEY, SVGAGI. V lost 5 bases and J 2 bases, leaving 10 bases between the germline ends.

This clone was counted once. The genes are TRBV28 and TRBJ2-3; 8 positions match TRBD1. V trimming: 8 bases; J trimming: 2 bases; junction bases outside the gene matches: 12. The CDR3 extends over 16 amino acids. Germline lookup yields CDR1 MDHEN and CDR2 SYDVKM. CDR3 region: CASREGTGLSTDTQYF. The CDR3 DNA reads TGTGCCAGCCGAGAAGGGACAGGTTTGTCCACAGATACGCAGTATTTT.

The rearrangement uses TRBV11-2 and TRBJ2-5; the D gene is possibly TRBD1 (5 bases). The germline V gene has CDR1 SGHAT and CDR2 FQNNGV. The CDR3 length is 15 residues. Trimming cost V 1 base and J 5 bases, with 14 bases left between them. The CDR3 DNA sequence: TGTGCCAGCAGCTTAGGGGGCAGTAGTGGGGAGACCCAGTACTTC. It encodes CASSLGGSSGETQYF.

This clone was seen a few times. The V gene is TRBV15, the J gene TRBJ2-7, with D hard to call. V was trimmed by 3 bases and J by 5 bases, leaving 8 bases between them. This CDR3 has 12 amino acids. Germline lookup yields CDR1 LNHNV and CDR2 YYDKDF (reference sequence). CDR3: CATSSQRNEQYF. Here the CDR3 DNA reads TGTGCCACCAGCAGCCAGAGGAACGAGCAGTACTTC.

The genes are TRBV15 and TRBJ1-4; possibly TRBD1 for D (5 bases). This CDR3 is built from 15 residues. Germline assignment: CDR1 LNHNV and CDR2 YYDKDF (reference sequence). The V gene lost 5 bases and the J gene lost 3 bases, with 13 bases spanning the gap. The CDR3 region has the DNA TGTGCCACCAGCGCACATCGGGGGGCTAATGAAAAACTGTTTTTT. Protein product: CATSAHRGANEKLFF.

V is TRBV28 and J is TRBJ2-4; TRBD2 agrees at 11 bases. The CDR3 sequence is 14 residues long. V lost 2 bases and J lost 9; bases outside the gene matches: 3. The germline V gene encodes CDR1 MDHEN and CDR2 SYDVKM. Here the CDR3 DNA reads TGTGCCAGCAGTTTAGTCCTAGCGGGAGGCATTCAGTACTTC. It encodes CASSLVLAGGIQYF. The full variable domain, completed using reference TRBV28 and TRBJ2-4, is DVKVTQSSRYLVKRTGEKVFLECVQDMDHENMFWYRQDPGLGLRLIYFSYDVKMKEKGDIPEGYSVSREKKERFSLILESASTNQTSMYLCASSLVLAGGIQYFGAGTRLSVL.